These 6 T cell receptor beta chains were sequenced from one sample in a study of blood T cell repertoires in COVID-19. Here immunoSEQ multiplex PCR was the method, and the copy in TCRdb shows in-frame clones only, minus some. The sample shows 150,000 to 200,000 clones, roughly 85% of them seen only once. Sample: peripheral blood. Source of these receptors: a man aged 50 to 60 with active or convalescent COVID-19.

The chain uses TRBV6-5 and TRBJ1-3; D is uncertain. Trimming removed 3 bases from V and 7 bases from J, with 16 bases in between. Germline CDR1 and CDR2: MNHEY and SVGAGI. The CDR3 runs to 15 residues. The CDR3 region has the DNA TGTGCCAGCAGTTATTCCTCACTGGGAGGGAACACCATATATTTT. This sequence encodes CASSYSSLGGNTIYF.

CDR3 protein: CASSWGQKDIQYF. DNA for the CDR3: TGTGCCAGCAGCTGGGGACAGAAGGACATTCAGTACTTC. The V and J genes are TRBV7-2 and TRBJ2-4; 7 nucleotides match TRBD1. The CDR3 runs to 13 residues. CDR1 SGHTA and CDR2 FQGNSA come from the germline V gene. Trimming took 4 bases from V and 8 from J; bases not matched to a gene: 5.

V usage is TRBV9 and J usage is TRBJ1-1; D may be TRBD1 (5 bases). Germline assignment: CDR1 SGDLS and CDR2 YYNGEE. V lost 2 bases to trimming and J lost 2 bases, with 13 bases between them. The CDR3 is 15 residues long. This chain's CDR3 is CASSVQGTGNTEAFF. The CDR3 region has the DNA TGTGCCAGCAGCGTTCAGGGCACAGGAAACACTGAAGCTTTCTTT.

The chain links TRBV3-1 (or the pseudogene TRBV3-2) to TRBJ2-1; possibly TRBD1 for D (5 bases). The CDR3 extends over 14 amino acids. The V gene's germline CDR1 is LGHDT and CDR2 YNNKEL (reference sequence). V was shortened by 4 bases and J by 3 bases, with 10 bases between the two germline ends. CDR3 DNA sequence: TGTGCCAGCAGCCCTGGGGCAGACTACAATGAGCAGTTCTTC. Translation: CASSPGADYNEQFF.

The chain is built from TRBV21-1 and TRBJ1-6; the D call TRBD1 from the table was never checked on the DNA. TRBV21-1 counts as a pseudogene. The CDR3 is 15 amino acids. CDR3 sequence reads: CASILRTVRGSPLHF. CDR3 nucleotide sequence: TGTGCCAGCATATTGCGTACCGTAAGGGGTTCACCCCTCCACTTT.

The chain joins TRBV9 to TRBJ2-3; D unclear. The germline V and J ends were trimmed by 6 bases and 0 bases, with 8 bases remaining between them. Germline CDR1 reads SGDLS; CDR2 reads YYNGEE. This CDR3 is 13 amino acids long. This chain's CDR3 is CASTPLSTDTQYF. The CDR3 DNA follows: TGTGCCAGCACCCCCCTGAGCACAGATACGCAGTATTTT.